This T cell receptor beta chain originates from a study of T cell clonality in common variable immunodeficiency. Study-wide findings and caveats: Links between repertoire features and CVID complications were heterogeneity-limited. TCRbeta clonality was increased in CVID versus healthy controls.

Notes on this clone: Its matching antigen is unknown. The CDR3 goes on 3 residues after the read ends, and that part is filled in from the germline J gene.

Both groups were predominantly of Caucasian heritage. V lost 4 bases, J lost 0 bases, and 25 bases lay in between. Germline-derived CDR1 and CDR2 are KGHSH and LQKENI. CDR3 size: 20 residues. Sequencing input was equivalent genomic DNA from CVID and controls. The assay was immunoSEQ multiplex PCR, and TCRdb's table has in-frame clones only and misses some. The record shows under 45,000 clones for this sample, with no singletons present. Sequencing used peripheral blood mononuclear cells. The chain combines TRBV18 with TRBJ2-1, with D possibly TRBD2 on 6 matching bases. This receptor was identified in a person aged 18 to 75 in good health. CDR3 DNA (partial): TGTGCCAGCTCACGAAGAAGAACTAGCCCCGGCCCCAGCTCCTACAATGAG. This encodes CASSRRRTSPGPSSYNE. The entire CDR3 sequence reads CASSRRRTSPGPSSYNEQFF. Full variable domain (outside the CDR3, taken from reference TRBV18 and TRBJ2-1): NAGVMQNPRHLVRRRGQEARLRCSPMKGHSHVYWYRQLPEEGLKFMVYLQKENIIDESGMPKERFSAEFPKEGPSILRIQQVVRGDSAAYFCASSRRRTSPGPSSYNEQFFGPGTRLTVL.